Detailed here is one TCR beta chain. The sample belongs to a study of PD-L1 blockade in urothelial cancer. Across the whole study: Blood was evaluated 3 weeks (second dose) and 6 weeks after therapy began.

CDR1 is SGHTA, CDR2 FQGNSA, per germline. V dropped 0 bases and J dropped 5 bases, with 19 bases sitting between them. The CDR3 is made up of 17 amino acids. Generated by immunoSEQ multiplex PCR, the TCRdb table keeps only in-frame clones and is missing some. Of about 82,000 clones listed, about four fifths are singletons. Patients yielded 1 to 8 samples each, pretreatment and on-treatment. J is TRBJ2-5 and V is TRBV7-2; a possible D gene is TRBD2 (7 bases). The clonotype was recovered from a man aged 70 or older with urothelial cancer. The sequences come from PBMCs, collected around atezolizumab (anti-PD-L1) treatment. The CDR3 here is CASSLAWGGGAGETQYF. For the CDR3, the DNA is TGTGCCAGCAGCTTAGCATGGGGAGGGGGGGCCGGTGAGACCCAGTACTTC.